One and the same sample provided the 18 T cell receptor beta chains below, sequenced in a study of esophageal squamous cell carcinoma under preoperative chemotherapy. The time point denotes: after preoperative PTX-NDP chemotherapy. TCRdb fed the PCR reads into MiXCR, producing one record per CDR3 protein. The sample lists around 11,000 distinct CDR3 sequences; around 63% were seen once. Sample collection occurred from a patient given preoperative chemotherapy. These receptors were taken from a human donor with esophageal squamous cell carcinoma. The donor label of this sample is uncertain.

This clonotype is a singleton in its sample. The junction and the germline gene differ at one end; a read error may be behind it. The genes are TRBV6-1 and TRBJ2-3; D is possibly TRBD1 or TRBD2 (5 bases each). CDR3 length equals 14 residues. Germline-derived CDR1 and CDR2 are MNHNS and SASEGT. The CDR3 DNA reads as TGTGCGGGCAGAGGGGCTCGAGACCCAGAGACGCAGTATTTC. It is translated as CAGRGARDPETQYF.

The chain combines TRBV7-2 with TRBJ2-1, with D possibly being TRBD2 (6 bases). With the DNA end fitting TRBJ2-7 better, the J assignment may be wrong. The germline CDR1 and CDR2 sequences are SGHTA and FQGNSA. CDR3 size: 15 residues. CDR3 region: CASSIDTGVTYEQYF. The CDR3, as DNA: TGTGCCAGCAGCATAGATACGGGAGTAACCTACGAGCAGTACTTC.

There are a few counts of this clonotype. The genes are TRBV6-2 or TRBV6-3 and TRBJ2-1; D possibly matches TRBD1 or TRBD2 (5 bases each). The germline CDR1 and CDR2 sequences are MNHEY and SVGEGT. V lost 6 bases, J lost 0 bases, and 12 bases lay in between. The CDR3 has 15 residues. CDR3 DNA sequence: TGTGCCAGCAGGGGGACCCTCCGCTCCTACAATGAGCAGTTCTTC. As protein: CASRGTLRSYNEQFF.

V gene TRBV7-2 combines with J gene TRBJ2-4, with D possibly matching TRBD2 (6 bases). The J call may be faulty, since TRBJ2-1 better matches the DNA end. This CDR3 is built from 13 residues. Germline CDR1 is SGHTA and CDR2 is FQGNSA. CDR3: CASSGGPWNEQFF. For the CDR3, the DNA is TGTGCCAGCAGCGGAGGGCCCTGGAATGAGCAGTTCTTC.

The V gene is TRBV7-2, the J gene TRBJ2-2, with D perhaps matching TRBD1 (6 bases). The germline V gene has CDR1 SGHTA and CDR2 FQGNSA. The CDR3 loop spans 13 amino acids. Trimming cost V 6 bases and J 6 bases, with 11 bases left between them. In nucleotides, the CDR3 is TGTGCCAGCAGACAGACAGGTGCCGGGGAGCTGTTTTTT. Translated: CASRQTGAGELFF.

J is TRBJ2-2 and V is TRBV12-3 or TRBV12-4; TRBD2 might be the D (5 bases). The J call may be wrong; the DNA end is better matched by TRBJ2-3. The CDR3 contains 13 residues. DNA for the CDR3: TGTGCCAGCAAGAGGGCAAACACCGGTGCGCAGTATTTT. Translation: CASKRANTGAQYF.

The rearrangement uses TRBV6-1 and TRBJ2-1; D not resolved. Trimming took 5 bases from V and 7 from J, leaving 12 bases between them. The CDR3 runs to 13 residues. The germline CDR1 and CDR2 sequences are MNHNS and SASEGT. CDR3 coding DNA: TGTGCCAGCAGTATTGTCTGCACAAATGAGCAGTTCTTC. Amino acid sequence: CASSIVCTNEQFF.

The V call is TRBV6-1, the J call TRBJ2-3; the match to TRBD2 covers 10 bases. The CDR3 contains 15 residues. Germline assignment: CDR1 MNHNS and CDR2 SASEGT. V lost 6 bases, J lost 6 bases, and 9 bases stayed unmatched. For the CDR3, the DNA is TGTGCCAGCAGCCTAAGCGGGAGGGCGGCTGATACGCAGTATTTT. Amino acids: CASSLSGRAADTQYF.

A note on this clonotype: One junction end disagrees with the germline gene, perhaps due to a read error. CDR3 protein: CASSEFGARSQNIQYF. CDR3 DNA sequence: TGTGCCAGCAGTGAATTTGGGGCAAGGAGCCAAAATATTCAGTATTTC. V is TRBV6-1 and J is TRBJ2-4; maybe TRBD1 (5 bases). This CDR3 is built from 16 residues. Germline V gene lookup returns CDR1 MNHNS and CDR2 SASEGT.

A note on this clonotype: As the CDR3 is not closed by the conserved phenylalanine or tryptophan, this likely results from a read error. The limits of the CDR3 on the DNA are not certain, so only TCRdb's listed CDR3 is given. J is TRBJ2-1 and V is TRBV4-1. Counting both end residues, the CDR3 totals 20 amino acids. Germline V gives CDR1 MGHRA, CDR2 YSYEKL. CDR3 residues: CAQPRSAFLTRLKIFKNKNS.

J is TRBJ2-1 and V is TRBV7-3; possible D gene TRBD2, 7 bases. Gene TRBJ2-7 matches the end of the DNA better, so the J call may be wrong. The CDR3 covers 13 residues. Germline CDR1 reads SGHTA; CDR2 reads FQGTGA. DNA for the CDR3: TGTGCCAGCAGGGGGGGGGCCTCCTACGAGCAGTACTTC. It specifies CASRGGASYEQYF.

The gene calls are TRBV7-2 and TRBJ2-4; D is possibly TRBD1 (6 bases). From germline, CDR1 is SGHTA and CDR2 FQGNSA. Trimming shortened V by 1 base and J by 10 bases, and 14 bases separated the two germline ends. The CDR3 loop spans 14 amino acids. The CDR3 DNA is TGTGCCAGCAGCTTAGTATGGACAGAAAGTATTCAGTACTTC. As protein: CASSLVWTESIQYF.

The chain carries TRBV6-1 and TRBJ2-3; D might be TRBD1 or TRBD2, each matching 6 bases. The V gene lost 6 bases and the J gene lost 5 bases, with 15 bases spanning the gap. Per the germline V gene, CDR1 is MNHNS and CDR2 is SASEGT. This CDR3 contains 14 residues. CDR3 sequence: CASRLQGLGDTQYF. The CDR3 coding sequence is TGTGCCAGCAGGCTACAGGGACTGGGAGATACGCAGTATTTT.

This clonotype is labeled as medium-sized. V and J are TRBV6-5 and TRBJ1-4; no clear D. V shed 1 base and J shed 5 bases, with 14 bases lying between them. CDR1 is MNHEY, CDR2 SVGAGI, per germline. This CDR3 region has 16 residues. In nucleotides, the CDR3 is TGTGCCAGCAGTTACTACCCTCGGACGGTAAATGAAAAACTGTTTTTT. This translates into CASSYYPRTVNEKLFF.

The rearrangement joins TRBV7-6 to TRBJ2-5; TRBD2 matches 14 bases. The J call may be mistaken, given a closer DNA end match to TRBJ2-1. This CDR3 comprises 16 residues. Germline loops: CDR1 SGHVS, CDR2 FNYEAQ. The CDR3 loop is CASSFGTSGRINEQFF. The CDR3 nucleotides are TGTGCCAGCAGCTTCGGGACTAGCGGGAGAATCAATGAGCAGTTCTTC.

The V gene is TRBV6-1, the J gene TRBJ2-5; 10 bases agree with TRBD1. Germline-derived CDR1 and CDR2 are MNHNS and SASEGT. The CDR3 loop spans 15 amino acids. With 11 bases clipped from V and 11 bases from J, the junction kept 20 bases outside the gene matches. The CDR3 DNA is TGTGCCGGCCTACTCACCGGGACAGGGGACAATGAGCAGTACTTC. This gives the protein CAGLLTGTGDNEQYF.

This clonotype has a count of ten or more. V gene TRBV6-2 or TRBV6-3 combines with J gene TRBJ2-1, with 9 bases that match TRBD2. CDR1 MNHEY and CDR2 SVGEGT come from the germline V gene. There are 16 residues in the CDR3. With V trimmed by 0 bases and J by 4 bases, 4 bases remained unmatched. The CDR3 DNA is TGTGCCAGCAGTTACTCGCCGACTAGCGGTTACAATGAGCAGTTCTTC. Translated: CASSYSPTSGYNEQFF.

CDR3 nucleotides: TGTGCCAGCAGTTTATGGCTTTCGTCTAGCGGGGACAATGAGCAGTACTTC. It translates to CASSLWLSSSGDNEQYF. This rearrangement joins TRBV27 to TRBJ2-1; 9 bases line up with TRBD2. Gene TRBJ2-7 matches the end of the DNA better, so the J call may be wrong. CDR3 length: 17 residues. Germline lookup yields CDR1 MNHEY and CDR2 SMNVEV (reference sequence).